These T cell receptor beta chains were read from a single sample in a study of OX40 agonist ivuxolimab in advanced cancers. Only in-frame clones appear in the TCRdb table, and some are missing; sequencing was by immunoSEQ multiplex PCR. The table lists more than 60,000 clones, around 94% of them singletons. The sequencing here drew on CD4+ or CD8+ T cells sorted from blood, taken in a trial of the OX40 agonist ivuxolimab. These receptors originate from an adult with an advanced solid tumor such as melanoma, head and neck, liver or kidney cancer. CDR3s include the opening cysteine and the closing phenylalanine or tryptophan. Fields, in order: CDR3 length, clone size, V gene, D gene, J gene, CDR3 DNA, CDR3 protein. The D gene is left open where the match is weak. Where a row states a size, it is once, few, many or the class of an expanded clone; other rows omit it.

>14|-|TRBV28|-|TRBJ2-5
TGTGCCAGCAGTTGGGGTGGAGGGTCAGAGACCCAGTACTTC
CASSWGGGSETQYF
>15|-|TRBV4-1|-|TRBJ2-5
TGCGCCAGCAGCCAAGGAACGGGACCCCAAGAGACCCAGTACTTC
CASSQGTGPQETQYF
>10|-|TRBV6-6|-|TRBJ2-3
TGTGCCAGCAGCCGGGATACGCAGTATTTT
CASSRDTQYF
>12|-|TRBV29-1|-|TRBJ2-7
TGCAGCGTATTACTTACAGACTACGAGCAGTACTTC
CSVLLTDYEQYF
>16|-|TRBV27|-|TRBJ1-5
TGTGCCAGCAGCACAGGTTCCTTATTGTTCAATCAGCCCCAGCATTTT
CASSTGSLLFNQPQHF
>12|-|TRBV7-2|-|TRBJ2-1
TGTGCCAGCAGCCCCCCAGGGAATGAGCAGTTCTTC
CASSPPGNEQFF
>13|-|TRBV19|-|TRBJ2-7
TGTGCCAGTAGTATCAGCCATAGTGGAGAGCCTTACTTC
CASSISHSGEPYF
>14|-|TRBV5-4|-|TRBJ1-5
TGTGCCAGCAGCTTATCGGGTTCTAATCAGCCCCAGCATTTT
CASSLSGSNQPQHF
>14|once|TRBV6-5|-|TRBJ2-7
TGTGCCAGCAGTTACGAAGGCCTGGGTGTCGAGCAGTACTTC
CASSYEGLGVEQYF
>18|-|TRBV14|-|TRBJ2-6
TGTGCCAGCAGCCAAGAACAGGGTTTGAGGTCTGGGGCCAACGTCCTGACTTTC
CASSQEQGLRSGANVLTF
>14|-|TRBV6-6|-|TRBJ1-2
TGTGCCAGCAGTTACGACAGGCGGAACTATGGCTACACCTTC
CASSYDRRNYGYTF
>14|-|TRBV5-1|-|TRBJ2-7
TGCGCCAGCAGCTTCTGGGAGAACCCCTACGAGCAGTACTTC
CASSFWENPYEQYF
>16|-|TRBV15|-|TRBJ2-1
TGTGCCACCAGCAGAGATAGAGCGGGCTTATACAATGAGCAGTTCTTC
CATSRDRAGLYNEQFF
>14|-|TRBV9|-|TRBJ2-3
TGTGCCAGCAGCCTCTTGGGTGGAACAGATACGCAGTATTTT
CASSLLGGTDTQYF
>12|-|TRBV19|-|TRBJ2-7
TGTGCCAGTAGTTTTTCGGGCTACGAGCAGTACTTC
CASSFSGYEQYF
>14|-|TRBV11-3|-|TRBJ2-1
TGTGCCAGCAGCTCCAGGGGATTGAACAATGAGCAGTTCTTC
CASSSRGLNNEQFF
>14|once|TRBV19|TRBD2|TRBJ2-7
TGTGCCAGTAGTATTAGCGGGACCTCCTACGAGCAGTACTTC
CASSISGTSYEQYF
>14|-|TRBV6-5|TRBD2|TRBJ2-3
TGTGCCAGCAGAGGACTAGTTGGTTCAGATACGCAGTATTTT
CASRGLVGSDTQYF
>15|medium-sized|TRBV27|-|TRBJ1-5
TGTGCCAGCAGTTTTGGGGGGCGCGGCAATCAGCCCCAGCATTTT
CASSFGGRGNQPQHF
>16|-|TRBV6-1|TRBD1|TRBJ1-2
TGTGCCAGCAGTGAATGGGACAGTTACTCTAACTATGGCTACACCTTC
CASSEWDSYSNYGYTF
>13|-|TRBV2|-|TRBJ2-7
TGTGCCAGCAGGGGTGGGGGCAGTTACGAGCAGTACTTC
CASRGGGSYEQYF
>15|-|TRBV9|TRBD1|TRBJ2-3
TGTGCCAGCAGCCCAGGGACAGCCAGCACAGATACGCAGTATTTT
CASSPGTASTDTQYF
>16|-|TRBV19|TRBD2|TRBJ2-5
TGTGCCAGTAGTATAGGACTAGCGGGACCCCAAGAGACCCAGTACTTC
CASSIGLAGPQETQYF
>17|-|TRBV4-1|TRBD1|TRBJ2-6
TGCGCCAGCAGCCAAATCCAGGGGGACTCTGGGGCCAACGTCCTGACTTTC
CASSQIQGDSGANVLTF
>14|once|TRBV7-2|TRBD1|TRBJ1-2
TGTGCCAGCAGCTTTGACAGGGGTAACTATGGCTACACCTTC
CASSFDRGNYGYTF
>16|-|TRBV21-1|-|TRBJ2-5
TGTGCCAGCAGCAAAGTAGCCCCAGGGGAGGGAAGGGAGCAGTACTTC
CASSKVAPGEGREQYF
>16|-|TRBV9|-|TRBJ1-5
TGTGCCAGCAGCGTAGGGGACGGGCATAGCAATCAGCCCCAGCATTTT
CASSVGDGHSNQPQHF
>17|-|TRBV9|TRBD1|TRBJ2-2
TGTGCCAGCAGTGGGGGCAGGGGGCCCCCGAACACCGGGGAGCTGTTTTTT
CASSGGRGPPNTGELFF
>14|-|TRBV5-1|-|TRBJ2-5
TGCGCCAGCAGCTTGGGACTAGGTGAAGAGACCCAGTACTTC
CASSLGLGEETQYF
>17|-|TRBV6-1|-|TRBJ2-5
TGTGCCAGCAGTGAACCCACGGGCCAGGGCCCGGGGGAGACCCAGTACTTC
CASSEPTGQGPGETQYF
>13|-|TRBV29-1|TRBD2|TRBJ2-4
TGCAGCGTTGCTGTAGCGGGGCAGAACATTCAGTACTTC
CSVAVAGQNIQYF
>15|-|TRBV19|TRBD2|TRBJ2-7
TGTGCCAGTAGCTGGGGACTAGCGGTTCCCTACGAGCAGTACTTC
CASSWGLAVPYEQYF
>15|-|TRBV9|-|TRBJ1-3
TGTGCCAGCAGCGCCCAGGGGTCCGGTGGAAACACCATATATTTT
CASSAQGSGGNTIYF
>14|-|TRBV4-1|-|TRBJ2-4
TGCGCCAGCAGCCAAGAGGGTATGGGGAACATTCAGTACTTC
CASSQEGMGNIQYF
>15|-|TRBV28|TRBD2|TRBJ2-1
TGTGCCAGCAGTCCCCCAGCGGGAGGGGGTTATGAGCAGTTCTTC
CASSPPAGGGYEQFF
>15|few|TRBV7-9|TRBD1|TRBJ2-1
TGTGCCAGCAGCTTGGGACAGGGGACCTACAATGAGCAGTTCTTC
CASSLGQGTYNEQFF
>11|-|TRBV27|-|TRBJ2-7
TGTGCCAGCAGTTCCACTTACGAGCAGTACTTC
CASSSTYEQYF
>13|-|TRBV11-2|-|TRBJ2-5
TGTGCCAGCAGCCTTACTAGTCAAGAGACCCAGTACTTC
CASSLTSQETQYF
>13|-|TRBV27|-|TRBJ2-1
TGTGCCAGCAGTTACCTCACAGGCAATGAGCAGTTCTTC
CASSYLTGNEQFF
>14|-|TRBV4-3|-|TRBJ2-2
TGCGCCAGCAGCCAACGTCAGAACACCGGGGAGCTGTTTTTT
CASSQRQNTGELFF
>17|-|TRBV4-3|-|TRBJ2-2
TGCGCCAGCAGCCACTCCTCTCAGGGGAGGGACACCGGGGAGCTGTTTTTT
CASSHSSQGRDTGELFF
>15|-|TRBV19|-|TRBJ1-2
TGTGCCAGTAGTATAGACTCGGCCGGATTGCTCGCAAACACCTTC
CASSIDSAGLLANTF
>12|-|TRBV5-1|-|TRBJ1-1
TGCGCCAGCAGCTCGTCCACCCTGGGAGCTTTCTTT
CASSSSTLGAFF
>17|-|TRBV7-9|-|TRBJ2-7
TGTGCCAGCAGCTTAGGTTCTGGGAGCGGACGACCCTACGAGCAGTACTTC
CASSLGSGSGRPYEQYF
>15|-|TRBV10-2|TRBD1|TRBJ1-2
TGCGCCAGCAGTGGGACGGGACAGGGATACAGGGGCTACACCTTC
CASSGTGQGYRGYTF
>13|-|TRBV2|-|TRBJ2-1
TGTGCCGACCTTGGGGCCCGGGTCAATGAGCAGTTCTTC
CADLGARVNEQFF
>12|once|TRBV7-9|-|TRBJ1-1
TGTGCCCGTGAGGCCCCCAACACTGAAGCTTTCTTT
CAREAPNTEAFF
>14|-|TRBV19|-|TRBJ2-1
TGTGCCAGTACCATAGGGGGGCGTTACAATGAGCAGTTCTTC
CASTIGGRYNEQFF
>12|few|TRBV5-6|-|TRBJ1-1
TGTGCCAGCAGCTTTGCGGGCCCTGAAGCTTTCTTT
CASSFAGPEAFF
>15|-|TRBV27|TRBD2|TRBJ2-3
TGTGCCAGCACCTGGACTAGCGTTAGCACAGATACGCAGTATTTT
CASTWTSVSTDTQYF
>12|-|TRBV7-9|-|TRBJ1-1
TGTGCCAGCAGCTTATGGAACACTGAAGCTTTCTTT
CASSLWNTEAFF